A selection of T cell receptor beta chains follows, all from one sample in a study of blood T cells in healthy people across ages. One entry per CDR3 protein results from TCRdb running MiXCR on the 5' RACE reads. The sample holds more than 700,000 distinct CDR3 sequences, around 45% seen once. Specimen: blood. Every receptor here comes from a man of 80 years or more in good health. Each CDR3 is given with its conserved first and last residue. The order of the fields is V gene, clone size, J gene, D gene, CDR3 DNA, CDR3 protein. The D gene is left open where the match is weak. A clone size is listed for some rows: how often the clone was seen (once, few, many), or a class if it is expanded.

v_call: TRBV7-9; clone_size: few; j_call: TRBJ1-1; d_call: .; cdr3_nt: TGTGCCAGCAGCTTCAACAGCAACACTGAAGCTTTCTTT; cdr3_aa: CASSFNSNTEAFF
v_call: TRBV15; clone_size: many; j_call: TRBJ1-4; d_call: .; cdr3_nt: TGTGCCACCACCCCACTGGGGACACCTAATGAAAAACTGTTTTTT; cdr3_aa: CATTPLGTPNEKLFF
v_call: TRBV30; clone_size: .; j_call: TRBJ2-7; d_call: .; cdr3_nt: TGTGCCTGGAGTGTAACAGGGATTAGGTACTTC; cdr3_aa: CAWSVTGIRYF
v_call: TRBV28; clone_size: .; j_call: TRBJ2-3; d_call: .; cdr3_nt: TGTGCCAGCAGTCGTTTCCAGACCACAGATACGCAGTATTTT; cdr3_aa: CASSRFQTTDTQYF
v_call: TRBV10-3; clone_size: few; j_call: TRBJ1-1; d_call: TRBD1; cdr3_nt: TGTGCCATCAGCGATGACAGGGGCGGGAACACTGAAGCTTTCTTT; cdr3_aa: CAISDDRGGNTEAFF
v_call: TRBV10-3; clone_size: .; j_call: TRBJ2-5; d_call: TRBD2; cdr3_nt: TGTGCCATCAGTGAGGATCCCGCTAGCGGGAGGGGTAATGAGCAGTACTTC; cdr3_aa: CAISEDPASGRGNEQYF
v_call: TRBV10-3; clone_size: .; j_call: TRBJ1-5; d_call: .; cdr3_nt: TGTGCCATCAGTGAGAGGATAAATAGCAATCAGCCCCAGCATTTT; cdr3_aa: CAISERINSNQPQHF
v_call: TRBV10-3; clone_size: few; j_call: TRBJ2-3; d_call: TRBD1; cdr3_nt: TGTGCCATCATGCCGGGACAGGGTGCAGATACGCAGTATTTT; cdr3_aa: CAIMPGQGADTQYF
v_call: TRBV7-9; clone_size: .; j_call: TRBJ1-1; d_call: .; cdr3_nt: TGTGCCAGCAGCTTCGGGGGGCTCACTGAAGCTTTCTTT; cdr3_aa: CASSFGGLTEAFF
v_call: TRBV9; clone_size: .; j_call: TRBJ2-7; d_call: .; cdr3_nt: TGTGCCAGCAGCCTCACGGAACTAGGCACCGACGAGCAGTACTTC; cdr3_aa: CASSLTELGTDEQYF
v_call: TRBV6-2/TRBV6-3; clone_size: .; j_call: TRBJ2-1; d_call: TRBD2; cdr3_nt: TGTGCCAGCAGTTACCCGGGACTAGCGGAGTACAATGAGCAGTTCTTC; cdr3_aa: CASSYPGLAEYNEQFF
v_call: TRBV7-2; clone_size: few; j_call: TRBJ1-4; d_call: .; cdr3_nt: TGTGCCAGCAGCTTAGCGTCAGAAAAACTGTTTTTT; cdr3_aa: CASSLASEKLFF
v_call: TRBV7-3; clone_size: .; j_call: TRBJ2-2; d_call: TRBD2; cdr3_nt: TGTGCCAGCAGATTACTAGCGGCCGGGGAGCTGTTTTTT; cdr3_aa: CASRLLAAGELFF
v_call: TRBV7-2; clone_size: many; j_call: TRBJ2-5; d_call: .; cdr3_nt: TGTGCCAGCAGCTTAGAGTTTCGCGAGACCCAGTACTTC; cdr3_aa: CASSLEFRETQYF
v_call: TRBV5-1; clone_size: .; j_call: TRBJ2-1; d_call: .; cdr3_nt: TGCGCCAGCAGTCCTCCACGGGCGGCGGGCCACTACAATGAGCAGTTCTTC; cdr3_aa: CASSPPRAAGHYNEQFF
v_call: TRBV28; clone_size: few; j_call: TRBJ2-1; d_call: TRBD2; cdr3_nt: TGTGCCAGCAGCCTTGTAACTAGCGGGCTTTACAATGAGCAGTTCTTC; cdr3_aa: CASSLVTSGLYNEQFF
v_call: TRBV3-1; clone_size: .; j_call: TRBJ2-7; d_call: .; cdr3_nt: TGTGCCAGCAGCCAACAGGGGTCTGGGGCCTTCTACGAGCAGTACTTC; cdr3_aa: CASSQQGSGAFYEQYF
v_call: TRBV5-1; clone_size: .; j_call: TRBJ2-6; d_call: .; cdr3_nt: TGCGCCAGCAGCTGGACCGGGCTAAGCTCTGGGGCCAACGTCCTGACTTTC; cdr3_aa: CASSWTGLSSGANVLTF
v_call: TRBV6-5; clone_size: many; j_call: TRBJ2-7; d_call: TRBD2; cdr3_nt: TGTGCCAGCACCCCAACGGGACTAGCCTACGAGCAGTACTTC; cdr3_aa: CASTPTGLAYEQYF
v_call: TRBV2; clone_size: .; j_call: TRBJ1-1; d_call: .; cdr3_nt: TGTGCCAGCAGTGAGGACATGAACACTGAAGCTTTCTTT; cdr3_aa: CASSEDMNTEAFF
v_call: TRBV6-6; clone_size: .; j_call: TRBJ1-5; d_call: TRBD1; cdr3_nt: TGTACCAGCAGTTCTCTGACAGGGTACAATCAGCCCCAGCATTTT; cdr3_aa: CTSSSLTGYNQPQHF
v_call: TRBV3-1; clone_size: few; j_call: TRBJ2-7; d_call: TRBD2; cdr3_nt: TGTGCCAGCAGCCAAGCGGGAGCGGGAGAGCAGTACTTC; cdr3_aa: CASSQAGAGEQYF
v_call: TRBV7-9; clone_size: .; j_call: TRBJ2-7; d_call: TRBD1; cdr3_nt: TGTGCCAGCAGCTTAAAGGGGACAGGGTACGAGCAGTACTTC; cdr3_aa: CASSLKGTGYEQYF
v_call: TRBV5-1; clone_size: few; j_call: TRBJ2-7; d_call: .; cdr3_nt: TGCGCCAGCAGCCCCAATGGGCCCTCCTACGAGCAGTACTTC; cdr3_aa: CASSPNGPSYEQYF